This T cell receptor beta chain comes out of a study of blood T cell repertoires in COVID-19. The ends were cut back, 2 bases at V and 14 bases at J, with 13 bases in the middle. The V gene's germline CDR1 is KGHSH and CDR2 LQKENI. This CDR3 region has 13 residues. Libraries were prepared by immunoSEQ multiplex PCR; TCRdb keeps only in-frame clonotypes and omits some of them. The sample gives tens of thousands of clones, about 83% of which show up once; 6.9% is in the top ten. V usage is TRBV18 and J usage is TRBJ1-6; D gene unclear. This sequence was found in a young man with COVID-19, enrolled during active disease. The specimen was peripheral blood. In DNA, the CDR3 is TGTGCCAGCTCACCAAGCGGCCCTAGGTCCCTCCACTTT. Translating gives CASSPSGPRSLHF.